One and the same sample provided the 4 T cell receptor beta chains below, sequenced in a study of T cell changes during pregnancy in multiple sclerosis. Clones were sequenced by immunoSEQ multiplex PCR, and TCRdb holds only the in-frame ones, with some missing. The data contain about 60,000 clones, just over 90% of them singletons. Specimen: CD4+ T cells from peripheral blood mononuclear cells, collected in the second trimester of pregnancy. The source is a female donor with multiple sclerosis, enrolled in a pregnancy study.

The CDR3 sequence is CASRPPGLAGGPYEQYF. CDR3 coding DNA: TGTGCCAGCAGGCCTCCGGGACTAGCGGGAGGGCCCTACGAGCAGTACTTC. The rearrangement uses TRBV28 and TRBJ2-7; TRBD2 agrees at 16 bases. The CDR3 contains 17 residues. V lost 6 bases, J lost 2 bases, and 7 bases stayed unmatched. Germline CDR1 MDHEN, CDR2 SYDVKM.

The gene calls are TRBV27 and TRBJ2-1, with D perhaps matching TRBD2 (7 bases). In germline, CDR1 is MNHEY, CDR2 SMNVEV (reference sequence). This CDR3 contains 15 residues. With 6 bases removed from V and 2 bases from J, the gap between germline ends came to 14 bases. CDR3 in DNA: TGTGCCAGCAGCCTAGGGGGGGGCCCCTACAATGAGCAGTTCTTC. It codes for CASSLGGGPYNEQFF.

The V call is TRBV30, the J call TRBJ1-4; TRBD1 aligns across 9 bases. The CDR3 loop spans 16 amino acids. CDR1 GTSNPN and CDR2 SVGIG come from the germline V gene (reference sequence). V trimming: 3 bases; J trimming: 7 bases; junction bases outside the gene matches: 12. As DNA, the CDR3 is TGTGCCTGGAGCAATTCCGGGACAGGGAGGGGTGAAAAACTGTTTTTT. Amino acid sequence: CAWSNSGTGRGEKLFF.

The chain couples TRBV9 to TRBJ1-1; D gene ambiguous. This CDR3 region has 13 residues. CDR1 is SGDLS, CDR2 YYNGEE, per germline. The V end was cut by 3 bases, the J end by 1 base, with 7 bases between. The CDR3 nucleotides read TGTGCCAGCAGCGGGCACCAGAACACTGAAGCTTTCTTT. It encodes CASSGHQNTEAFF.